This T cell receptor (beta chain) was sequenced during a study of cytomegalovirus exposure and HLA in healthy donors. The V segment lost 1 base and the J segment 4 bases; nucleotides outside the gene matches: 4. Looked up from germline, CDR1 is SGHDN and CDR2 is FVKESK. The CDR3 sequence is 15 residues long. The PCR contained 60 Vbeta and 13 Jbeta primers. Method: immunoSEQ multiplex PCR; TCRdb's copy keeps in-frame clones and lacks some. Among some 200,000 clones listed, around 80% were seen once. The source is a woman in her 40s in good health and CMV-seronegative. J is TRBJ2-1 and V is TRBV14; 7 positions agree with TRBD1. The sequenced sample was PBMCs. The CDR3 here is CASSQVGQRYNEQFF. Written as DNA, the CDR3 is TGTGCCAGCAGCCAAGTGGGACAGCGATACAATGAGCAGTTCTTC.